This T cell receptor (beta chain) derives from a study of beta chain features in type 1 diabetes. Points from the study as a whole: Moderately but significantly shorter TCRB CDR3s were found in Type 1 diabetes patients in all four CD4+ subsets.

Every single donor gave one heparinised blood draw, and these averaged roughly 120 mL. Using CD45RO/CCR7/CD25/CD127/CD95/CD27, CD4+ naive, central memory, regulatory and stem cell-like memory cells were sorted. Expressed TCRB transcripts were sequenced after all isolated RNA was converted to cDNA. Sequenced by immunoSEQ multiplex PCR; TCRdb stores in-frame clones only, minus some. The sample holds hundreds of thousands of clones, 10% to 15% seen once. Regarding this clone: Antigen specificity is unknown.

The CDR3 runs to 13 residues. The germline V gene has CDR1 MNHEY and CDR2 SMNVEV (reference sequence). V was cut by 4 bases and J by 7 bases, with 13 bases left in between. The clonotype was recovered from a man between 18 and 29 years old with type 1 diabetes. The sample was naive CD4+ T cells from blood. The chain combines TRBV27 with TRBJ1-2, with D possibly being TRBD1 (5 bases). For the CDR3, the DNA is TGTGCCAGCAGTTCTCCAGGGTACTCTGGCTACACCTTC. It yields the protein CASSSPGYSGYTF.